The text below deals with one T cell receptor (beta chain). Clones were sequenced by immunoSEQ multiplex PCR, and TCRdb holds only the in-frame ones, with some missing. Of 55,000 to 75,000 clones listed, about 95% are singletons. This sample was included in a study of shared T cell receptors in the human thymus. CDR3 length: 13 residues. Looked up from germline, CDR1 is MNHNS and CDR2 is SASEGT. J lost 5 bases, V lost 10 bases, and 6 bases had no gene match. This clonotype originated in a human donor. The chain couples TRBV6-1 to TRBJ1-5, with 9 bases fitting TRBD1. Source material: thymocytes. DNA of the CDR3: TGTGCCACCGGGACAGGGAAGTATCAGCCCCAGCATTTT. This codes for CATGTGKYQPQHF.